This paragraph reports one T cell receptor (beta chain). This sample is drawn from a study of blood T cell repertoires in COVID-19. Whole-study context: Some COVID-19 samples were acute and others convalescent; all came from the United States, Italy and Spain. PBMCs, B-cell-depleted T cells, or T cells were the source of the cDNA or gDNA that made up the material.

V gave up 10 bases and J gave up 5 bases, with 14 bases separating them. Germline CDR1 is MNHEY and CDR2 is SVGAGI. The CDR3 runs to 13 residues. Original handling: Amplification of reference gene primers provided the estimated nucleated cell counts. Clones were read by immunoSEQ multiplex PCR, and TCRdb kept only the in-frame ones, dropping some. V, J and clone size reflect that table, while D and trimming were determined from the DNA. The sample carries about 62,000 clones, roughly 89% recorded once. V usage is TRBV6-5 and J usage is TRBJ1-4, with D possibly matching TRBD1 (6 bases). The receptor was isolated from a human donor in a cohort sampled during active COVID-19. The sample consisted of peripheral blood. Written as DNA, the CDR3 is TGTGCCACTAAGCCAGGGGTAAATGAAAAACTGTTTTTT. Residues: CATKPGVNEKLFF.